This TCR beta chain was documented in a study of blood T cell repertoires in COVID-19. Assay: immunoSEQ multiplex PCR; the TCRdb copy retains only in-frame clones and omits some. The sample holds fewer than 500,000 clones, around 90% seen once. V gave up 4 bases and J gave up 1 base; unmatched junction bases: 8. This CDR3 is 16 amino acids long. Germline V gene sequence: CDR1 MNHEY, CDR2 SVGAGI. The chain combines TRBV6-5 with TRBJ1-1, with 8 bases fitting TRBD1. Material: PBMCs or T cells enriched from blood (not recorded which). The receptor was isolated from a young woman who had recovered from COVID-19. CDR3 residues: CASSSGTGGGNTEAFF. Here the CDR3 DNA reads TGTGCCAGCAGTTCTGGAACAGGGGGAGGGAACACTGAAGCTTTCTTT.